This TCR beta chain is drawn from a study of beta chain features in type 1 diabetes. Findings of the study overall: TCRB CDR3s were moderately but significantly shorter in Type 1 diabetes patients in all four CD4+ subsets.

Expressed TCRB transcripts were sequenced because the isolated RNA had all been reverse transcribed beforehand. About 3.57 million reads were obtained on average from naive, central memory and regulatory T cell samples. TCRdb's table, derived via immunoSEQ multiplex PCR, lists solely in-frame clones and lacks some. The repertoire consists of approximately 60,000 clones, with roughly half occurring once and the leading ten covering around 2.6%. Donors underwent one heparinised blood draw, 95 to 150 mL on average. The length of the CDR3 is 14 residues. Germline lookup yields CDR1 SEHNR and CDR2 FQNEAQ (reference sequence). V lost 5 bases, J lost 2 bases, and 12 bases lay in between. With respect to this clone: Its specificity is unknown.

The chain links TRBV7-9 to TRBJ1-2; D may be TRBD1 (5 bases). Material: Tregs from blood. The sequence was collected from a woman aged 40 to 50 with type 1 diabetes. CDR3 in DNA: TGTGCCAGCAGCCCCGAGGCAGGGAACTATGGCTACACCTTC. Protein: CASSPEAGNYGYTF.